The 22 T cell receptor beta chains in this list originate from one sample, sequenced in a study of T cell responses to AZD1222 COVID-19 vaccine. TCRdb keeps only in-frame clones here, not all; method: immunoSEQ multiplex PCR. The repertoire holds 50,000 to 55,000 clones, 87% seen once, with 2% to 3% in the top ten. The material sequenced was peripheral blood, taken 28 days after the second AZD1222 dose. The source is an adult who received the AZD1222 COVID-19 vaccine.

This clone was detected only a few times. The gene calls are TRBV18 and TRBJ2-1; 9 nucleotides agree with TRBD2. V lost 4 bases and J lost 2; bases outside the gene matches: 3. The V gene's germline CDR1 is KGHSH and CDR2 LQKENI. This CDR3 has 15 amino acids. CDR3 amino acids: CASSLVAGAYNEQFF. CDR3 DNA sequence: TGTGCCAGCTCACTGGTAGCGGGAGCCTACAATGAGCAGTTCTTC.

This chain uses TRBV11-2 with TRBJ1-2, with 9 bases fitting TRBD1. The CDR3 spans 14 residues. Germline loops: CDR1 SGHAT, CDR2 FQNNGV. The V segment lost 5 bases and the J segment 8 bases; nucleotides outside the gene matches: 9. As DNA, the CDR3 is TGTGCCAGCAGCGTTGCGGGACAGGGAGAAGGCTACACCTTC. This codes for CASSVAGQGEGYTF. The full variable domain, rest sourced from reference TRBV11-2 and TRBJ1-2, is EAGVAQSPRYKIIEKRQSVAFWCNPISGHATLYWYQQILGQGPKLLIQFQNNGVVDDSQLPKDRFSAERLKGVDSTLKIQPAKLEDSAVYLCASSVAGQGEGYTFGSGTRLTVV.

The chain combines TRBV19 with TRBJ2-7; TRBD2 matches 13 bases. Germline CDR1 LNHDA, CDR2 SQIVND (reference sequence). Trimming at V came to 5 bases and at J to 2 bases, leaving 6 bases not matched to a gene. The CDR3 covers 16 residues. CDR3 bases: TGTGCCAGTAGTCTAGGGACTAGCGGGACACCCTACGAGCAGTACTTC. Protein sequence: CASSLGTSGTPYEQYF. The whole variable domain, filled in from reference TRBV19 and TRBJ2-7, reads DGGITQSPKYLFRKEGQNVTLSCEQNLNHDAMYWYRQDPGQGLRLIYYSQIVNDFQKGDIAEGYSVSREKKESFPLTVTSAQKNPTAFYLCASSLGTSGTPYEQYFGPGTRLTVT.

The chain carries TRBV3-1 (or the pseudogene TRBV3-2) and TRBJ2-2, with a weak D call TRBD1 (5 bases). The CDR3 runs to 15 residues. Per the germline V gene, CDR1 is LGHDT and CDR2 is YNNKEL (reference sequence). V lost 1 base to trimming and J lost 6 bases, with 12 bases between them. CDR3 DNA: TGTGCCAGCAGCCAAGCAGGGTTGAGAGCCGGGGAGCTGTTTTTT. Its translation is CASSQAGLRAGELFF.

Worth noting for this clone: No DNA is shown, since the ends of the CDR3 on it are uncertain; the CDR3 is the one TCRdb lists. The rearrangement links TRBV6-5 to TRBJ1-1. From germline, CDR1 is MNHEY and CDR2 SVGAGI. Counting both end residues, the CDR3 totals 13 amino acids. This CDR3 is CASSSSDGTEAFF.

This clone has a single count. This sequence joins TRBV7-2 and TRBJ2-3; 9 bases agree with TRBD2. V lost 5 bases, J lost 1 base, and 7 bases stayed unmatched. Germline V CDR1 and CDR2: SGHTA, FQGNSA. This CDR3 contains 16 residues. The CDR3 is CASSRGRGAGTDTQYF. The CDR3 DNA reads as TGTGCCAGCAGCCGCGGGAGGGGGGCAGGCACAGATACGCAGTATTTT.

The J gene is TRBJ1-1, the V gene TRBV10-3; D ambiguous. Germline CDR1 ENHRY, CDR2 SYGVKD. The CDR3 runs 14 residues. V lost 10 bases and J lost 3, with 18 bases in between. This chain's CDR3 is CATHGSGRDTEAFF. The CDR3 nucleotides read TGTGCCACCCACGGGTCCGGGAGAGACACTGAAGCTTTCTTT.

The gene calls are TRBV6-2 or TRBV6-3 and TRBJ1-3; D is uncertain. The ends were cut back, 2 bases at V and 2 bases at J, with 10 bases in the middle. Germline lookup yields CDR1 MNHEY and CDR2 SVGEGT. The CDR3 totals 15 residues. The DNA for the CDR3 is TGTGCCAGCAGTTACCCCCGCGTGGCTGGAAACACCATATATTTT. Protein product: CASSYPRVAGNTIYF.

The chain is built from TRBV2 and TRBJ2-7; 9 bases match TRBD1. The trim removed 11 bases at V and 2 bases at J, leaving 7 bases unmatched. The CDR3 is 13 residues long. In germline, CDR1 is SNHLY, CDR2 FYNNEI. CDR3 residues: CAARTGDPYEQYF. CDR3 bases: TGTGCCGCAAGGACAGGGGATCCCTACGAGCAGTACTTC.

This clone was detected a few times. The rearrangement uses TRBV30 and TRBJ2-3; 8 bases are shared with TRBD2. The length of the CDR3 is 15 residues. Trimming cost V 2 bases and J 0 bases; bases outside gene matches: 4. Germline lookup yields CDR1 GTSNPN and CDR2 SVGIG (reference sequence). CDR3 DNA: TGTGCCTGGAGTTTTAAGCGGGGGAGCACAGATACGCAGTATTTT. Its protein is CAWSFKRGSTDTQYF.

A single count supports this clone. The gene calls are TRBV18 and TRBJ1-2; possible D gene TRBD1, 6 bases. In germline, CDR1 is KGHSH, CDR2 LQKENI. The CDR3 totals 14 residues. Deletions cut 3 bases from V and 4 bases from J, with 12 bases between. The CDR3: CASSPTEGGYGYTF. CDR3 bases: TGTGCCAGCTCACCGACTGAAGGGGGCTATGGCTACACCTTC. Based on the CDR3 plus reference TRBV18 and TRBJ1-2, the full variable domain is NAGVMQNPRHLVRRRGQEARLRCSPMKGHSHVYWYRQLPEEGLKFMVYLQKENIIDESGMPKERFSAEFPKEGPSILRIQQVVRGDSAAYFCASSPTEGGYGYTFGSGTRLTVV.

This rearrangement joins TRBV30 to TRBJ1-1; D not resolved. This CDR3 spans 12 amino acids. Trimming shortened V by 0 bases and J by 2 bases, and 4 bases separated the two germline ends. CDR1 GTSNPN and CDR2 SVGIG come from the germline V gene (reference sequence). The CDR3, as DNA: TGTGCCTGGAGTGTAGACAACACTGAAGCTTTCTTT. Protein: CAWSVDNTEAFF. Filled out from reference TRBV30 and TRBJ1-1, the complete variable domain reads SQTIHQWPATLVQPVGSPLSLECTVEGTSNPNLYWYRQAAGRGLQLLFYSVGIGQISSEVPQNLSASRPQDRQFILSSKKLLLSDSGFYLCAWSVDNTEAFFGQGTRLTVV.

This sequence joins TRBV5-1 and TRBJ2-7; tentatively, D is TRBD1 or TRBD2 (6 bases each). The CDR3 totals 14 residues. V lost 1 base to trimming and J lost 2 bases, with 10 bases between them. Germline lookup yields CDR1 SGHRS and CDR2 YFSETQ. The CDR3 protein is CASSLPGATYEQYF. The CDR3 coding sequence is TGCGCCAGCAGCTTGCCGGGGGCCACCTACGAGCAGTACTTC.

The V gene is TRBV5-1, the J gene TRBJ1-2; 9 positions match TRBD1. Germline assignment: CDR1 SGHRS and CDR2 YFSETQ. The CDR3 runs to 18 residues. V dropped 2 bases and J dropped 2; count of bases not matched to a gene: 13. CDR3: CASSLQAGTGSSNYGYTF. As DNA, the CDR3 is TGCGCCAGCAGCTTACAAGCCGGGACAGGGTCCTCCAACTATGGCTACACCTTC.

The chain links TRBV7-9 to TRBJ2-2; 10 bases align to TRBD2. V gave up 5 bases and J gave up 2 bases; unmatched junction bases: 14. Per germline, CDR1 SEHNR and CDR2 FQNEAQ (reference sequence). CDR3 size: 19 residues. CDR3 in DNA: TGTGCCAGCAGCATTGGCGAGTCCGGGACTAGCGCCAACACCGGGGAGCTGTTTTTT. Its protein is CASSIGESGTSANTGELFF.

This chain uses TRBV10-1 with TRBJ2-7, with 9 bases lining up with TRBD1. The CDR3 has 15 amino acids. Germline assignment: CDR1 WNHNN and CDR2 SYGVQD (reference sequence). The V and J ends lost 2 bases and 4 bases, in that order; junction bases with no gene match: 6. The CDR3 region is CASSEGTGTRYEQYF. CDR3 DNA sequence: TGCGCCAGCAGTGAGGGGACAGGGACACGATACGAGCAGTACTTC.

The J gene is TRBJ1-5, the V gene TRBV19; D call uncertain. CDR1 and CDR2 from the germline V gene are LNHDA and SQIVND (reference sequence). V lost 3 bases, J lost 5 bases, and 11 bases lay in between. This CDR3 is built from 14 residues. CDR3 sequence reads: CASSILGRDQPQHF. The DNA for the CDR3 is TGTGCCAGTAGTATCCTAGGGAGGGATCAGCCCCAGCATTTT. The whole variable domain, filled in from reference TRBV19 and TRBJ1-5, reads DGGITQSPKYLFRKEGQNVTLSCEQNLNHDAMYWYRQDPGQGLRLIYYSQIVNDFQKGDIAEGYSVSREKKESFPLTVTSAQKNPTAFYLCASSILGRDQPQHFGDGTRLSIL.

The rearrangement links TRBV2 to TRBJ2-3; 8 nucleotides agree with TRBD2. Germline CDR1 and CDR2: SNHLY and FYNNEI. The length of the CDR3 is 17 residues. Trimming took 1 base from V and 4 from J; bases not matched to a gene: 10. CDR3 DNA: TGTGCCAGCAGTGAAGGCCCTTTCGGGAGGGCCCCAGATACGCAGTATTTT. The encoded protein is CASSEGPFGRAPDTQYF. The full variable domain, with the rest looked up from reference TRBV2 and TRBJ2-3, is EPEVTQTPSHQVTQMGQEVILRCVPISNHLYFYWYRQILGQKVEFLVSFYNNEISEKSEIFDDQFSVERPDGSNFTLKIRSTKLEDSAMYFCASSEGPFGRAPDTQYFGPGTRLTVL.

The genes are TRBV6-5 and TRBJ1-3; a weak D match, TRBD1 (6 bases). Trimming stripped 0 bases from V and 6 bases from J, with 12 bases between. Germline V CDR1 and CDR2: MNHEY, SVGAGI. The CDR3 contains 15 residues. The DNA of the CDR3 is TGTGCCAGCAGTTACTCGAACAGGGAGCCAAACACCATATATTTT. Its protein is CASSYSNREPNTIYF.

The genes are TRBV10-1 and TRBJ2-2; no definite D call. There are 13 residues in the CDR3. Trimming shortened V by 2 bases and J by 8 bases, and 9 bases separated the two germline ends. Germline lookup yields CDR1 WNHNN and CDR2 SYGVQD (reference sequence). In nucleotides, the CDR3 is TGCGCCAGCAGTGAGCTCCCTTTTGGGGAGCTGTTTTTT. Translated: CASSELPFGELFF.

As DNA, the CDR3 is TGTGCCAGCAGCTCAGCGGGAGGGATGAAGACCCAGTACTTC. Protein sequence: CASSSAGGMKTQYF. The gene calls are TRBV7-8 and TRBJ2-5, with 10 bases fitting TRBD2. Germline loops: CDR1 SGHVS, CDR2 FQNEAQ. This CDR3 comprises 14 residues. V lost 4 bases and J lost 6; bases outside the gene matches: 5.

The V call is TRBV19, the J call TRBJ1-5, with 8 nucleotides matching TRBD1. Germline V gene sequence: CDR1 LNHDA, CDR2 SQIVND (reference sequence). After removal of 2 bases from V and 0 bases from J, the junction contained 12 bases not matched to a gene. The CDR3 sequence is 19 residues long. CDR3 in amino acids: CASSIRWTGTYYSNQPQHF. The CDR3 nucleotides read TGTGCCAGTAGTATAAGGTGGACAGGGACCTATTATAGCAATCAGCCCCAGCATTTT.